The 25 T cell receptor beta chains below were found in one sample sequenced in a study of follicular helper T cells after annual influenza vaccination (dated by TCRdb to the late 2010s). What the time point label conveys for this sample: 2015-2016 season, pre-vaccination. The protocol used for the library was the immunoSEQ multiplex PCR assay. Not all clones reach the TCRdb copy of this immuneACCESS table, which keeps in-frame sequences only. Checked studies attribute under half of the gap to unresolved V genes and leave the rest unexplained. For this sample there are more than 13,000 clones; approximately 80% appear just once. 0.4% to 0.55% of the sample is taken by the ten largest. The sequenced sample was CXCR5- memory CD4+ T cells sorted from blood, obtained on the day of influenza vaccination. Read against the paper, the sample's cell subset or site label means: CXCR5- memory CD4 T cells. Receptors were obtained from an adult who received the influenza vaccine.

The J gene is TRBJ1-2, the V gene TRBV7-2, with D possibly TRBD1 on 6 matching bases. The CDR3 loop spans 16 amino acids. Germline CDR1 and CDR2: SGHTA and FQGNSA. The V gene lost 5 bases and the J gene lost 1 base, with 17 bases spanning the gap. CDR3 nucleotide sequence: TGTGCCAGCAGCCATGTCATGAACAGGGTTAACTATGGCTACACCTTC. This sequence encodes CASSHVMNRVNYGYTF.

The sample holds one count of this clone. This chain connects TRBV5-5 to TRBJ1-2; D not certain. This CDR3 spans 14 amino acids. Germline CDR1 SGHKS, CDR2 YYEKEE (reference sequence). With 0 bases removed from V and 5 bases from J, the gap between germline ends came to 11 bases. The CDR3 nucleotides read TGTGCCAGCAGCTTGGACTTGGGAAGGTATGGCTACACCTTC. This sequence encodes CASSLDLGRYGYTF.

This chain joins TRBV18 and TRBJ2-6; no definite D call. Germline V gene sequence: CDR1 KGHSH, CDR2 LQKENI. Trimming removed 11 bases at V and 1 base at J, with 9 bases between. The CDR3 length is 13 residues. The CDR3 here is CAATGSGANVLTF. The CDR3 bases are TGTGCCGCCACCGGGTCTGGGGCCAACGTCCTGACTTTC.

V is TRBV7-8 and J is TRBJ2-3, with D perhaps assigned TRBD1 or TRBD2 (5 bases each). Germline assignment: CDR1 SGHVS and CDR2 FQNEAQ. Trimming took 7 bases from V and 6 from J, leaving 20 bases between them. The CDR3 length is 15 residues. CDR3 DNA sequence: TGTGCCAGCACCCTTTTTGTGGGGACCGGGGATACGCAGTATTTT. It yields the protein CASTLFVGTGDTQYF. Variable domain in full (rest from reference TRBV7-8 and TRBJ2-3): GAGVSQSPRYKVAKRGQDVALRCDPISGHVSLFWYQQALGQGPEFLTYFQNEAQLDKSGLPSDRFFAERPEGSVSTLKIQRTQQEDSAVYLCASTLFVGTGDTQYFGPGTRLTVL.

This clone turned up a few times. The chain combines TRBV2 with TRBJ1-5; TRBD1 might be the D (5 bases). The ends were cut back, 6 bases at V and 3 bases at J, with 12 bases in the middle. CDR1 and CDR2 from the germline V gene are SNHLY and FYNNEI. The CDR3 length is 14 residues. The CDR3 DNA follows: TGTGCCAGCAGCTGGGGGAGGTTCAATCAGCCCCAGCATTTT. Amino acid sequence: CASSWGRFNQPQHF.

The chain joins TRBV7-9 to TRBJ2-7, with D perhaps being TRBD1 or TRBD2 (7 bases each). The CDR3 extends over 15 amino acids. V was shortened by 4 bases and J by 6 bases, with 19 bases between the two germline ends. Germline V gives CDR1 SEHNR, CDR2 FQNEAQ (reference sequence). DNA of the CDR3: TGTGCCAGCAGCTCAGGGGGGGTAGCGGGTACCGAGCAGTACTTC. It translates to CASSSGGVAGTEQYF.

V is TRBV4-2 and J is TRBJ2-7, with 8 bases matching TRBD2. The ends lost 3 bases at V and 2 bases at J; junction bases unmatched: 9. The CDR3 runs 16 residues. Germline CDR1 is LGHNA and CDR2 is YNFKEQ. For the CDR3, the DNA is TGTGCCAGCAGCCAGCAAGACGGGGGGGAGGCCTACGAGCAGTACTTC. The encoded protein is CASSQQDGGEAYEQYF.

The rearrangement joins TRBV30 to TRBJ2-3, with 8 bases matching TRBD1. CDR1 and CDR2 from the germline V gene are GTSNPN and SVGIG (reference sequence). The V gene end was trimmed by 6 bases and the J gene end by 0 bases; junction bases not matched to a gene: 8. This CDR3 comprises 15 residues. The DNA for the CDR3 is TGTGCCTGCCCCAGGGACAGGTCAAGCACAGATACGCAGTATTTT. The encoded protein is CACPRDRSSTDTQYF.

This clone occurred a few times. Here the CDR3 DNA reads TGTGCCAGCAGCCAGGGTCTAGCTTCTCTCGAGCAGTACTTC. Protein: CASSQGLASLEQYF. The J gene is TRBJ2-7, the V gene TRBV14; D is perhaps TRBD2 (5 bases). The CDR3 length is 14 residues. V lost 3 bases to trimming and J lost 6 bases, with 15 bases between them. CDR1 is SGHDN and CDR2 is FVKESK in the germline V gene.

V usage is TRBV7-9 and J usage is TRBJ2-1; TRBD2 matches at 8 bases. Trimming cost V 2 bases and J 5 bases; bases outside gene matches: 11. There are 17 residues in the CDR3. Germline V lookup: CDR1 SEHNR, CDR2 FQNEAQ (reference sequence). The chain's CDR3 is CASSLKSPRGGNNEQFF. For the CDR3, the DNA is TGTGCCAGCAGCTTAAAGTCGCCCCGGGGGGGCAACAATGAGCAGTTCTTC.

The chain combines TRBV7-2 with TRBJ1-1; D not resolved. CDR1 and CDR2 (germline): SGHTA, FQGNSA. This CDR3 has 13 residues. Trimming cost V 2 bases and J 0 bases, with 4 bases left between them. CDR3 protein: CASSLSLNTEAFF. CDR3 DNA: TGTGCCAGCAGCTTAAGCTTGAACACTGAAGCTTTCTTT.

This chain's CDR3 is CASRPTGVGNTIYF. The CDR3 nucleotides read TGTGCCAGCAGACCGACAGGGGTAGGAAACACCATATATTTT. This sequence joins TRBV28 and TRBJ1-3; 8 bases agree with TRBD1. Germline V gene sequence: CDR1 MDHEN, CDR2 SYDVKM. J gave up 4 bases and V 6 bases, and 5 bases lay outside the gene matches. CDR3 length: 14 amino acids.

The rearrangement uses TRBV5-1 and TRBJ2-1; D perhaps matches TRBD1 (5 bases). Germline values: CDR1 SGHRS, CDR2 YFSETQ. The CDR3 is 15 residues long. Deletions cut 0 bases from V and 6 bases from J, with 13 bases between. The CDR3 DNA reads TGCGCCAGCAGCTTGGCTACAGGCGGACCCAATGAGCAGTTCTTC. This translates into CASSLATGGPNEQFF.

This chain joins TRBV18 and TRBJ2-1; D call uncertain. V lost 2 bases to trimming and J lost 6 bases, with 14 bases between them. The CDR3 runs 15 residues. The V gene's germline CDR1 is KGHSH and CDR2 LQKENI. The chain's CDR3 is CASSPYTAKVNEQFF. The CDR3 nucleotides read TGTGCCAGCTCACCATACACAGCTAAAGTCAATGAGCAGTTCTTC.

The CDR3: CASSVRLGGASSSYNEQFF. DNA of the CDR3: TGCGCCAGCAGCGTAAGGCTCGGGGGGGCATCGAGCTCCTACAATGAGCAGTTCTTC. The chain uses TRBV4-1 and TRBJ2-1, with 8 positions matching TRBD2. This CDR3 has 19 residues. Per germline, CDR1 MGHRA and CDR2 YSYEKL. V dropped 5 bases and J dropped 0; count of bases not matched to a gene: 15.

This clone was recorded a few times. V is TRBV4-1 and J is TRBJ1-2, with D uncertain. CDR3 length: 15 amino acids. The V end lost 3 bases, the J end lost 1 base, and 12 bases lay between the germline ends. CDR1 MGHRA and CDR2 YSYEKL come from the germline V gene. The CDR3 region has the DNA TGCGCCAGCAGCCACGCGCCGATCGTTAACTATGGCTACACCTTC. Translation: CASSHAPIVNYGYTF.

This chain uses TRBV7-1 with TRBJ2-7; 9 bases fit TRBD1. TRBV7-1 is placed among ORFs of uncertain function. The CDR3 loop spans 14 amino acids. V lost 3 bases, J lost 5 bases, and 5 bases stayed unmatched. The CDR3 here is CASSSRTGADEQYF. In nucleotides, the CDR3 is TGTGCCAGCAGCTCTAGGACAGGGGCGGACGAGCAGTACTTC.

The genes are TRBV5-1 and TRBJ2-5; D is uncertain. The CDR3 has 16 residues. CDR1 and CDR2 from the germline V gene are SGHRS and YFSETQ. V was trimmed by 0 bases and J by 2 bases, leaving 14 bases between them. The CDR3 DNA is TGCGCCAGCAGCTTGGTTCCTGGGAACCTACAAGAGACCCAGTACTTC. It is translated as CASSLVPGNLQETQYF.

The sample holds a few counts of this clone. J is TRBJ1-4 and V is TRBV6-1; D uncertain. Trimming removed 4 bases at V and 4 bases at J, with 7 bases between. In germline, CDR1 is MNHNS, CDR2 SASEGT. The CDR3 sequence is 13 residues long. Here the CDR3 reads CASSGDDNEKLFF. The DNA of the CDR3 is TGTGCCAGCAGTGGGGATGATAATGAAAAACTGTTTTTT.

The rearrangement links TRBV2 to TRBJ1-5, with D hard to call. The length of the CDR3 is 13 residues. Trimming pared 3 bases from V and 4 bases from J, leaving 7 bases between. Germline assignment: CDR1 SNHLY and CDR2 FYNNEI. CDR3 sequence reads: CASSDTSNQPQHF. As DNA, the CDR3 is TGTGCCAGCAGTGATACCTCGAATCAGCCCCAGCATTTT.

V gene TRBV29-1 combines with J gene TRBJ2-1, with TRBD1 matching 10 bases. CDR1 is SQVTM and CDR2 is ANQGSEA in the germline V gene. The CDR3 has 17 residues. Losses at the gene ends were 3 bases for V and 1 base for J; bases not matched to a gene: 9. The CDR3 sequence: CSVDGTGVLKSYNEQFF. The CDR3 DNA reads as TGCAGCGTTGACGGGACAGGGGTCCTCAAATCCTACAATGAGCAGTTCTTC.

The sample holds a few counts of this clone. This chain links TRBV9 with TRBJ1-6, with 9 nucleotides matching TRBD1. Germline-derived CDR1 and CDR2 are SGDLS and YYNGEE. J was trimmed by 8 bases and V by 3 bases; bases with no gene match: 3. The CDR3 runs 14 residues. The CDR3 reads CASSARTGDSPLHF. The CDR3 nucleotides are TGTGCCAGCAGCGCCCGGACAGGGGATTCACCCCTCCACTTT.

The V gene is TRBV6-5, the J gene TRBJ1-6, with 9 nucleotides matching TRBD1. The CDR3 length is 16 residues. V dropped 1 base and J dropped 7; count of bases not matched to a gene: 5. CDR1 is MNHEY and CDR2 is SVGAGI in the germline V gene. The CDR3 DNA reads as TGTGCCAGCAGTTACTTACAGGGGGCGAGGAATTCACCCCTCCACTTT. Amino acid sequence: CASSYLQGARNSPLHF.

J is TRBJ2-2 and V is TRBV5-1, with D possibly matching TRBD1 (6 bases). The CDR3 length is 16 residues. V lost 3 bases and J 3 bases, leaving 15 bases between the germline ends. Per the germline V gene, CDR1 is SGHRS and CDR2 is YFSETQ. The DNA of the CDR3 is TGCGCCAGCAGCTCAGTGGGGGCCGTTTACACCGGGGAGCTGTTTTTT. Encoded protein: CASSSVGAVYTGELFF.

V gene TRBV5-1 combines with J gene TRBJ1-1; D ambiguous. The CDR3 covers 15 residues. Germline-derived CDR1 and CDR2 are SGHRS and YFSETQ. Trimming cost V 1 base and J 0 bases, with 10 bases left between them. The DNA for the CDR3 is TGCGCCAGCAGCTTGTCCTTAGATATGAACACTGAAGCTTTCTTT. Translated: CASSLSLDMNTEAFF.